This TCR beta chain emerged from a study of cytomegalovirus exposure and HLA in healthy donors. CDR3 length equals 15 residues. V lost 9 bases, J lost 0 bases, and 14 bases lay in between. The germline V gene encodes CDR1 MNHEY and CDR2 SMNVEV (reference sequence). Libraries were prepared by immunoSEQ multiplex PCR; TCRdb keeps only in-frame clonotypes and omits some of them. The data show about 69,000 clones, about 94% seen once. What was sequenced was PBMCs. The chain is built from TRBV27 and TRBJ2-2; perhaps TRBD1 as D (6 bases). This TCR was recovered from a woman under 30 in good health and CMV-seronegative. CDR3 in DNA: TGTGCCAGTTTACCTACAGGGTCGAACACCGGGGAGCTGTTTTTT. This translates into CASLPTGSNTGELFF.